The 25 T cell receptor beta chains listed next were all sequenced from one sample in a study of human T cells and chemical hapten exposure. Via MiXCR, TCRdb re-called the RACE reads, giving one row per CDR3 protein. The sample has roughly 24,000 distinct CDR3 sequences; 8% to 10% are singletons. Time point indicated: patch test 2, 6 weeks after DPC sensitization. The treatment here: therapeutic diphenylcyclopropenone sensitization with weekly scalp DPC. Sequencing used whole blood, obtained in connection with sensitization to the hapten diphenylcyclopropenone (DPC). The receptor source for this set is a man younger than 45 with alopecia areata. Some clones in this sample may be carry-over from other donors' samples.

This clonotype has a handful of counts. CDR3 in amino acids: CASSVGSLSSYEQYF. In nucleotides, the CDR3 is TGTGCCAGTAGTGTCGGGTCACTCAGCTCCTACGAGCAGTACTTC. The V and J genes are TRBV19 and TRBJ2-7, with D unclear. The CDR3 sequence is 15 residues long. Trimming shortened V by 5 bases and J by 0 bases, and 14 bases separated the two germline ends. The germline gives CDR1 LNHDA, CDR2 SQIVND (reference sequence).

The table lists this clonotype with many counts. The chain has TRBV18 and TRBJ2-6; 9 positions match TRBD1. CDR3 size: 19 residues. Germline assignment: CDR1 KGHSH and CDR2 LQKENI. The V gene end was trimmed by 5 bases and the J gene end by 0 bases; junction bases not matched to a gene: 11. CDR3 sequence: CASSSQQGAIYSGANVLTF. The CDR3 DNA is TGTGCCAGCTCATCTCAACAGGGGGCTATCTACTCTGGGGCCAACGTCCTGACTTTC.

CDR3 DNA sequence: TGCAGTGCTAGAGATCAGGACAGGGAGCACGAGCAGTACTTC. Protein sequence: CSARDQDREHEQYF. The chain links TRBV20-1 to TRBJ2-7; 8 nucleotides line up with TRBD1. Germline CDR1 DFQATT, CDR2 SNEGSKA (reference sequence). The V segment lost 0 bases and the J segment 5 bases; nucleotides outside the gene matches: 6. CDR3 length: 14 residues.

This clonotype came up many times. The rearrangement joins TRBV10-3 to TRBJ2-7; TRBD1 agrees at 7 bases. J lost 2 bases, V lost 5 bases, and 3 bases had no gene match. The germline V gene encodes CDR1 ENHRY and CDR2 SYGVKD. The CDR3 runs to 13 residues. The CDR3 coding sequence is TGTGCCATCAGTAAGACAGGGACCTACGAGCAGTACTTC. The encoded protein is CAISKTGTYEQYF.

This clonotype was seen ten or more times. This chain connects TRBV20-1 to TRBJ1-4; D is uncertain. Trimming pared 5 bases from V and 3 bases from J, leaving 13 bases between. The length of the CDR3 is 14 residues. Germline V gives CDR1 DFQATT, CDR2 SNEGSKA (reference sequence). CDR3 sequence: CSAETAPANEKLFF. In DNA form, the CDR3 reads TGCAGTGCTGAGACTGCTCCGGCTAATGAAAAACTGTTTTTT.

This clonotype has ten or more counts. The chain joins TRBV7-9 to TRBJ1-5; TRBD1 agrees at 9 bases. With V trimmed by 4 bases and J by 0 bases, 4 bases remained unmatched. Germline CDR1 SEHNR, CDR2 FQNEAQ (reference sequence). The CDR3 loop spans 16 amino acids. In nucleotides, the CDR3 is TGTGCCAGCAGCTCCGACAGGGGGAATAGCAATCAGCCCCAGCATTTT. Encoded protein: CASSSDRGNSNQPQHF.

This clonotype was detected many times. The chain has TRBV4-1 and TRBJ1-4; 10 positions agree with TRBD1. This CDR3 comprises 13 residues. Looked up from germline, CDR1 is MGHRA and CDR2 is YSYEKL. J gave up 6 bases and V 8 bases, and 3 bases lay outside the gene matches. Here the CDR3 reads CASSGTGDEKLFF. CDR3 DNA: TGCGCCAGCTCCGGGACAGGGGATGAAAAACTGTTTTTT.

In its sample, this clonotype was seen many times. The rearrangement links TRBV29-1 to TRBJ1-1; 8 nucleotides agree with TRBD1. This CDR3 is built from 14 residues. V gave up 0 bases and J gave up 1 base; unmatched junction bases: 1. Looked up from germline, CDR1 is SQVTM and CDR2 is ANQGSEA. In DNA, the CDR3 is TGCAGCGTTGAAGAGGGGACAGGGAACACTGAAGCTTTCTTT. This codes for CSVEEGTGNTEAFF.

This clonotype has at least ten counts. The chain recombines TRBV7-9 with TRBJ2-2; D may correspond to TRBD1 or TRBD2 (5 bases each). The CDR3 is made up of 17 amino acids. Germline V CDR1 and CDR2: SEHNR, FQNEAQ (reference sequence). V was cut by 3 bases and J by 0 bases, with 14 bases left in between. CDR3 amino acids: CASSFRLRGANTGELFF. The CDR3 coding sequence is TGTGCCAGCAGCTTTAGATTACGAGGGGCGAACACCGGGGAGCTGTTTTTT.

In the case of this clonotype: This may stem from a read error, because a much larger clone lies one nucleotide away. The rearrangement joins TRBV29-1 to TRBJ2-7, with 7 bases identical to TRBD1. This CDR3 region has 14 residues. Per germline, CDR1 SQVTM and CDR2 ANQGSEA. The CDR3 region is CSAVPGQNPYGQYF. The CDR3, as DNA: TGCAGCGCCGTTCCGGGACAGAACCCCTACGGGCAGTACTTC.

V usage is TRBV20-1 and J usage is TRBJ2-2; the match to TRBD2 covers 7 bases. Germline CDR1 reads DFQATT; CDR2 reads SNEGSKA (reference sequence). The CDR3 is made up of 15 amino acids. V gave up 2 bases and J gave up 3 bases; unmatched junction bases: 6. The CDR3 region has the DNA TGCAGTGCTAGAAAGGGGACTACAGACACCGGGGAGCTGTTTTTT. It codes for CSARKGTTDTGELFF.

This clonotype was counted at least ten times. In nucleotides, the CDR3 is TGTGCCAGCATGGGCCGGCAAGGCTACACCTTC. It encodes CASMGRQGYTF. The chain combines TRBV28 with TRBJ1-2; D unresolved. CDR1 and CDR2 from the germline V gene are MDHEN and SYDVKM. This CDR3 is 11 amino acids long. Trimming removed 7 bases at V and 8 bases at J, with 11 bases between.

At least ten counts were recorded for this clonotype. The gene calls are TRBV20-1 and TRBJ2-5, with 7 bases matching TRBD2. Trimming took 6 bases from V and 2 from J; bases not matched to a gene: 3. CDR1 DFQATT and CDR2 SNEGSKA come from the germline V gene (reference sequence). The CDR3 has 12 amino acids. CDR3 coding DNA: TGCAGTGCCCCTAGCGGTCAAGAGACCCAGTACTTC. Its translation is CSAPSGQETQYF.

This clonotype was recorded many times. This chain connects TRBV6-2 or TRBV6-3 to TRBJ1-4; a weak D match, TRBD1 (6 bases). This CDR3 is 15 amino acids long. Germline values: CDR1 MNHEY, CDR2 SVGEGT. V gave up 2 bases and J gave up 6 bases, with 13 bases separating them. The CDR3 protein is CASSYLGALDEKLFF. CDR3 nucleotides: TGTGCCAGCAGTTACCTGGGGGCGTTGGATGAAAAACTGTTTTTT.

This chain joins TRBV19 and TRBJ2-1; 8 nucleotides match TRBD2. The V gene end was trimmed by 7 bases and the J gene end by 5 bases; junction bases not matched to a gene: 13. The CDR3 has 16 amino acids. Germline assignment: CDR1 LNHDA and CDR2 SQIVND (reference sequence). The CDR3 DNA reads TGTGCCAGTACCGACCGGGGAGCGGGAGACCACAATGAGCAGTTCTTC. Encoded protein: CASTDRGAGDHNEQFF.

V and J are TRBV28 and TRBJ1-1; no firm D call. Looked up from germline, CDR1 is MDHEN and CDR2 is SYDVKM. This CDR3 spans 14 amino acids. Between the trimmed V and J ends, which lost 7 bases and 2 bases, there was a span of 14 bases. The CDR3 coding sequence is TGTGCCAGCAACCCGGCCGGCTCAAACACTGAAGCTTTCTTT. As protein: CASNPAGSNTEAFF.

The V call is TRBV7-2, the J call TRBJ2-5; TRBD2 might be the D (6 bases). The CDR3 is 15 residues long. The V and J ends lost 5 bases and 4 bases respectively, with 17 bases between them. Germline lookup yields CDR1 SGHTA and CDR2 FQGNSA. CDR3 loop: CASSPGGGDGETQYF. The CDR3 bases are TGTGCCAGCAGCCCCGGCGGCGGGGACGGAGAGACCCAGTACTTC.

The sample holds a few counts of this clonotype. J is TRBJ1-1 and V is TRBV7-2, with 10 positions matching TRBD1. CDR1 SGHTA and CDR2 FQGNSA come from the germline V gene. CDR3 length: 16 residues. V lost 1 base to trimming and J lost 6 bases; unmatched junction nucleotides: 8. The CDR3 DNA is TGTGCCAGCAGCTTAGGACCGGGACAGGGGTATTCTGAAGCTTTCTTT. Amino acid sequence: CASSLGPGQGYSEAFF.

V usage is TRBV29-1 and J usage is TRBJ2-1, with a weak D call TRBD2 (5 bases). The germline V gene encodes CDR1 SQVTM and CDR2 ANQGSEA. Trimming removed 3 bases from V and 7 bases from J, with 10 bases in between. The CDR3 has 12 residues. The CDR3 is CSVDSGFNEQFF. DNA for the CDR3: TGCAGCGTTGATTCGGGATTTAATGAGCAGTTCTTC.

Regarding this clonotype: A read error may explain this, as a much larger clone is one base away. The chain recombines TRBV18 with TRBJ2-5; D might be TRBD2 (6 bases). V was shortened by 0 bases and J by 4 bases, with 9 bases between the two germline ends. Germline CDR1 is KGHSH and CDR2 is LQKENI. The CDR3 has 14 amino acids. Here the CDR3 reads CASSPPSGTETQYF. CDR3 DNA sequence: TGTGCCAGCTCACCACCTAGCGGCACAGAGACCCAGTACTTC.

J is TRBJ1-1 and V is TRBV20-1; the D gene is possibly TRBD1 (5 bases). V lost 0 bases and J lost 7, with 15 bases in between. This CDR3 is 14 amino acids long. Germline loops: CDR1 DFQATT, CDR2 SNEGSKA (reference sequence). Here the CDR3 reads CSARDSRAQGEAFF. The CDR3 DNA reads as TGCAGTGCTAGAGATAGCAGGGCCCAGGGTGAAGCTTTCTTT.

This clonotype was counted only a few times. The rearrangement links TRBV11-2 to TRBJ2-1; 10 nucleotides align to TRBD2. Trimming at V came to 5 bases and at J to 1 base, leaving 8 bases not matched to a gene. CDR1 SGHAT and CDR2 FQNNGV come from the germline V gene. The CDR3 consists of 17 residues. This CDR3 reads CASSVSGGAFSYNEQFF. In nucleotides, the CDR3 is TGTGCCAGCAGCGTGAGCGGGGGGGCCTTTTCCTACAATGAGCAGTTCTTC.

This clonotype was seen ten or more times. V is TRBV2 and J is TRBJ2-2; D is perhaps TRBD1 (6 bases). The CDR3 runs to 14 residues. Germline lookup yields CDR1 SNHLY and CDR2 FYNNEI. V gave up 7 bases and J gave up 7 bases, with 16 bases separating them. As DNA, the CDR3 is TGTGCCAGCATCAGATGGACAGTGGACGGGGAGCTGTTTTTT. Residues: CASIRWTVDGELFF.

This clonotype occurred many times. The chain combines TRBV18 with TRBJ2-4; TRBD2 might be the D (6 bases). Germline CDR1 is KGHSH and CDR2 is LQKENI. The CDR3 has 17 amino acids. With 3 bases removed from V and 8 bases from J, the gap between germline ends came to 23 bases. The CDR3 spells CASSPLPPREWSDIQYF. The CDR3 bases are TGTGCCAGCTCACCCCTCCCGCCACGGGAGTGGTCGGACATTCAGTACTTC.

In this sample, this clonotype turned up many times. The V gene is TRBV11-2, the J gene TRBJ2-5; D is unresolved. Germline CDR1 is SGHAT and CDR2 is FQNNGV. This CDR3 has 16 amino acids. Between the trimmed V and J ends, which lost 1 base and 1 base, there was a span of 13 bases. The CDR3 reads CASSLGTTRTQETQYF. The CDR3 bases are TGTGCCAGCAGCTTAGGGACGACAAGAACCCAAGAGACCCAGTACTTC. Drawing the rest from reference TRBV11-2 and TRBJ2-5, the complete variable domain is EAGVAQSPRYKIIEKRQSVAFWCNPISGHATLYWYQQILGQGPKLLIQFQNNGVVDDSQLPKDRFSAERLKGVDSTLKIQPAKLEDSAVYLCASSLGTTRTQETQYFGPGTRLLVL.